This TCR beta chain derives from a study of cytomegalovirus exposure and HLA in healthy donors (dated 2017 in TCRdb). Concerning the study at large: An earlier analysis of approximately 640 of the donors reported 250 to 350 Gb of sequence data and roughly 100 million unique TCR beta sequences from roughly 180 million T cells. Approximately 310 gigabases of sequencing data and some 85 million unique TCR sequences were included in an early release covering 500 to 750 HLA-typed donors. Of the 300 to 400 genotyped donors, roughly 80% fell in the genetic ancestry cluster associated with self-reported Caucasian donors. The aim of the study was to test whether cataloging public T cell receptors could identify signatures of past pathogen exposure. The T cell repertoires of 700 or so subjects were profiled by immunosequencing and related to cytomegalovirus serostatus. Besides the first cohort of 666 subjects, a separate validation cohort made up of 95 to 150 different subjects was used. High-throughput TCR immunosequencing, statistical association of individual TCRs with disease status, and machine learning were combined to predict cytomegalovirus infection status. A later analysis re-analyzed previously published TCR beta repertoires from about 600 donors and added high-resolution HLA genotyping to study TCR occurrence patterns. The later analysis used no new phenotypic data to find candidate immune exposures, relying instead on TCR beta sequences and their occurrence across donors. An earlier analysis of nearly 600 of the donors applied high-throughput TCR beta sequencing to assess whether each TCR beta V gene segment acted as functional or pseudogenic. Donor age, sex, ethnicity and CMV serostatus were compiled together with the repertoire data. A later genetic analysis took genome-wide SNP genotypes for about three fifths of the 666 donors and used that subset as a discovery cohort. Every discovery cohort repertoire had been produced on one sequencing platform. Both class I and class II loci were covered by HLA typing, at four-digit resolution. The number of typed donors differed by locus: about 620-640 for A, B, C, DRB1 and DQB1; 522 for DQA1; approximately 610 for DPA1; and about 450 for DPB1. About five DR-DQ haplotypes were handled as single units for association and clustering because linkage in the cohort was strong. Across 398 genotyped donors of the cohort, an average of about 240,000 unique TCR beta nucleotide sequences per donor were sequenced, and 15% to 20% of those sequences were non-productive.

Study-level results and caveats: Assigning TCR associations to individual alleles was difficult when HLA alleles, especially DR and DQ, strongly co-occurred. A further reported finding was that TCR beta sequences accurately predicted the HLA-A and HLA-B alleles for most subjects in the first cohort. Roughly uniform sequencing depth across donors was assumed in presence/absence analyses, although this assumption may not hold. In a later analysis, some 17,000 TCR beta sequences were associated with specific HLA alleles at a false discovery rate of 0.05. In vitro tests confirmed that three of the cytomegalovirus-associated TCR beta chains recognize cytomegalovirus antigens. Linkage disequilibrium might explain the correlated functional status among segregating V segments, but an unknown experimental factor could not be ruled out. The classifier was reported to diagnose cytomegalovirus status with high specificity and sensitivity in both the original cohort and the validation cohort. In a later analysis, the rate of TCR association differed among HLA loci, with DRB1 alleles having the most associated TCRs and HLA-C alleles having the fewest. A group of highly shared sequence variants was considered likely to be a technical artifact of the sequencing pipeline. Some IMGT-functional V segments, including TRBV6-2 and TRBV6-3, could not be distinguished by the 87-base-pair reads and were therefore excluded. Most CMV-associated TCR beta chains appeared to be HLA-restricted in a later analysis, and the HLA associations seemed to be driven largely by CMV exposure. Across donors, most TCR sequences were observed very rarely, whereas some public TCRs were present in many individuals. This cohort had only TCR beta chains sequenced, and the lack of alpha or paired-chain data limited which features could be detected. A later analysis found that HLA-associated TCR beta chains were more clonally expanded and had lower generation probabilities than equally common non-associated chains. The authors suggested that the approach could potentially be generalized to other disease states and immunological phenotypes. Immune exposure information for the cohort was limited to CMV serostatus. Several of the top co-occurrence clusters appeared to be linked to parvovirus B19, influenza, CMV and Epstein-Barr virus, according to a later analysis. Because HLA typing was missing for some donors at each locus, association tests included only the typed subset. A later genetic analysis associated a missense DCLRE1C variant with V-gene and J-gene trimming of TCR beta chains, and an independent cohort replicated the association. Roughly 15 rarely observed V segments, including chromosome 9 orphons, were excluded from the earlier analysis of approximately 600 of the donors because counts were too low. In the study, 150 to 200 TCR beta chains were listed as associated with cytomegalovirus. In an earlier analysis of approximately 600 of the donors, most TCR beta V segments were observed in productive rearrangements about 87% or about 30% of the time, broadly matching IMGT annotations. Compared with the approximately 720-donor mean, donors in an Asian-associated ancestry cluster had fewer N-insertions in productive TCRs, according to a later genetic analysis.

Concerning this clone itself: No cognate antigen has been identified for it. Per-nucleotide qualities are absent, and no much larger clonotype sits a single base away.

V and J lose 1 base and 4 bases, and a span of 19 bases separates them. The CDR3 has 17 amino acids, counting the end cysteine and phenylalanine. The DNA shown is the 51-base CDR3, in frame from base 1. The germline V gene provides CDR1 MGHRA and CDR2 YSYEKL. Receptors were amplified or captured by the immunoSEQ multiplex PCR assay. For the multiplex PCR, a mixture combining 60 forward primers for TCR Vbeta segments and 13 reverse primers for TCR Jbeta segments was used. Amplification of the CDR3 region of rearranged TCR beta genes was performed with a multiplex PCR assay on genomic DNA. The amplified TCR beta libraries were sequenced on the Illumina HiSeq System as 87-base-pair reads. The paper's processing steps were these. A later analysis counted around 72 million unique TCR beta chains across the 550 to 800 repertoires, and 10 million to 11 million of these chains were shared by at least two donors. Raw reads were error-corrected and collapsed into unique sequences by a nearest-neighbor algorithm in which closely related sequences were merged to remove PCR and sequencing errors. To assign V, D and J gene segments, CDR3 sequences were aligned to IMGT reference sequences. For a sequence to be retained, at least a six-nucleotide match to both a V gene segment and a J gene segment was required. A rearrangement counted as productive if the CDR3 had no stop codons and remained in frame with V and J, and every other rearrangement counted as non-productive. Following IMGT convention, CDR3 was defined as the stretch from the second conserved V-encoded cysteine up to the conserved J-encoded phenylalanine. Sequences without an unambiguous match to a single V gene segment were excluded from the earlier analysis of about 600 of the donors. An earlier analysis of 500 to 600 of the donors classified V segments as functional when productive rearrangements were above 56.7% and as segregating when the standard deviation between donors was above 5%. A statistical classification framework was built to diagnose cytomegalovirus status from the catalog of TCR beta chain sequences. In a later analysis, TCR nucleotide sequences were compared against IMGT/GENE-DB human TR gene sequences so that V and J genes could be assigned. Using the TCRdist pipeline, a later analysis assigned CDR3 sequences along with most-parsimonious VDJ recombination scenarios. In a later analysis, each TCR beta chain was defined by its CDR3 amino acid sequence together with its V-gene family, and reads lacking a unique V-gene family were excluded. In a later analysis, 450 to 600 highly shared, low-generation-probability nucleotide sequences were removed to address suspected cross-contamination and a sequencing artifact. In a later analysis, a clonal expansion index for each public chain was calculated from normalized within-repertoire ranks of inferred template counts. A later analysis computed generation probabilities with a VDJ recombination model fitted to out-of-frame rearrangements, and checked the results against IGoR. A later analysis scored TCR-TCR, TCR-HLA and TCR-CMV co-occurrence with hypergeometric tests, applying a repertoire-size bias correction to TCR pairs. False discovery rates were estimated in a later analysis by permuting HLA or CMV assignments 20 times. In a later analysis, co-occurring TCRs were grouped using DBSCAN, with TCRdist sequence similarity added in when clustering inside HLA-allele-positive subsets. Repertoires with fewer than 30,000 or more than 120,000 public chains were left out of co-occurrence clustering, as were several repertoires with anomalous nucleotide sharing. The clones in this table, taken by TCRdb from immuneACCESS, are in-frame only. Not every clone is retained; where verified, under half of the shortfall comes from an unresolved V gene, and the cause of the rest is unknown. Clone size and V and J calls were adopted from that table, with D and trimming inferred from the DNA. The sample profile shows roughly 200,000 clones; 80% to 90% of them were found once. The ten biggest clones cover roughly 3.1% of the sample.

The cohort was made up of several hundred healthy bone marrow donors. All cohort members were sampled while nominally healthy, although unrecorded immune exposures were likely present. The donor tested CMV seronegative, placing the donor among the approximately 360 seronegative members of the cohort. Each donor provided a peripheral blood sample, and peripheral blood mononuclear cells were used for TCR beta sequencing. Genomic DNA was extracted from the blood cell samples with the Qiagen DNeasy Blood Extraction Kit. The origin of this receptor is a man in his thirties or forties in good health and CMV-seronegative. Sequenced input: PBMCs. The rearrangement combines TRBV4-1 with TRBJ1-1, with an unclear D gene assignment. CDR3 reads: CASSQGPGRFLFTEAFF. The nucleotide sequence is TGCGCCAGCAGCCAAGGGCCTGGGAGGTTCTTGTTCACTGAAGCTTTCTTT.